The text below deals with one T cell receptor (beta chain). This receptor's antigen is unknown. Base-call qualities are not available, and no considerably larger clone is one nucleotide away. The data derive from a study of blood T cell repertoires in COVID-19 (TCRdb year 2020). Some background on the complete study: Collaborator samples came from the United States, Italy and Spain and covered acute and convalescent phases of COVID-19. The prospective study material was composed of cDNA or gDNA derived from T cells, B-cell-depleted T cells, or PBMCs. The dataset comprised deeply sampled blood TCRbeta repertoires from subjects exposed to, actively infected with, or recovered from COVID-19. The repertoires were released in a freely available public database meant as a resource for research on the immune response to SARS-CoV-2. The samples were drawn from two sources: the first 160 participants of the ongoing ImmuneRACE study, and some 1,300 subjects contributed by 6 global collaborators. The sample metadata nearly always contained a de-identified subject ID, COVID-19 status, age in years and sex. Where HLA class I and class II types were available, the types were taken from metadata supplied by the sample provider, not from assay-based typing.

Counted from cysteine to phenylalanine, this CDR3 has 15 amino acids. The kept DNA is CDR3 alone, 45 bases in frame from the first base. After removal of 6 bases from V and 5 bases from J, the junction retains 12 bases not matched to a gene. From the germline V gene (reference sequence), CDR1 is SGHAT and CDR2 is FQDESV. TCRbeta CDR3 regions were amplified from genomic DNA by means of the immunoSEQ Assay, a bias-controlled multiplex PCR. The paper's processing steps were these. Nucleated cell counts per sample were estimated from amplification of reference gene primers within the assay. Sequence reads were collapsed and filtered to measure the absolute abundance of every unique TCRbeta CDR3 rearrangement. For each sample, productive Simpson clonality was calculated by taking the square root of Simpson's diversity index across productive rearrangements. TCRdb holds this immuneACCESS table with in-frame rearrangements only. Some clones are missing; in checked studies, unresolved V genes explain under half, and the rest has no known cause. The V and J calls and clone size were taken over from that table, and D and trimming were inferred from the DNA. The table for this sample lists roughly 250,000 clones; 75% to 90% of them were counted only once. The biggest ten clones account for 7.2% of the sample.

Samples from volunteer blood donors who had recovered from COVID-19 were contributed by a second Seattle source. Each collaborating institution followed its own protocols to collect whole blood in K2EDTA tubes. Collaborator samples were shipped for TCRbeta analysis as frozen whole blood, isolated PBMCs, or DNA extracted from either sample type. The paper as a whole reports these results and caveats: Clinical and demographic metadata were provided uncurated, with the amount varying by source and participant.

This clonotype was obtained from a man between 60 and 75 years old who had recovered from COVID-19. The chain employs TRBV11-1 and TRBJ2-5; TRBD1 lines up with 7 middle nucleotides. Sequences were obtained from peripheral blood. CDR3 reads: CASSPRQGGLETQYF. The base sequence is TGTGCCAGCAGTCCCAGACAGGGCGGTTTGGAGACCCAGTACTTC.